This TCR beta chain was profiled in a study of T cells in Graves' hyperthyroidism and ophthalmopathy. There are 17 residues in the CDR3. The junction had 4 bases not matched to a gene; V was cut back by 3 bases and J by 2 bases. CDR1 is SGHTA, CDR2 FQGNSA, per germline. Regarding the study as a whole: Model predictions of ophthalmopathy came a median approximately 6.2 months before onset.

The source material, RNA transcripts, was used to amplify TCR beta CDR3 regions. The primer set for the first-round RT-PCR of the TCR CDR3 was HTBI. Each CDR3 protein is one row after TCRdb ran MiXCR on the multiplex PCR reads. The repertoire holds approximately 560,000 distinct CDR3 sequences, 15% to 18% seen once, with around 7.8% in the top ten. This clonotype showed up many times. Its antigen is unknown. The sequencing input was blood. This receptor was obtained from a woman between 25 and 40 years old with Graves' hyperthyroidism. The chain joins TRBV7-2 to TRBJ2-7, with TRBD2 matching 16 bases. For the CDR3, the DNA is TGTGCCAGCAGCTTCGGGACTAGCGGGAGGGCTACCTACGAGCAGTACTTC. It is translated as CASSFGTSGRATYEQYF.